These 5 T cell receptor beta chains share one sample of origin, sequenced in a study of blood T cell repertoires in COVID-19. TCRdb keeps only in-frame clones here, not all; method: immunoSEQ multiplex PCR. The sample includes roughly 67,000 clones, around 85% of them seen just once. What was sequenced was peripheral blood. The source is a man in his forties or fifties with acute or convalescent COVID-19.

The chain employs TRBV5-4 and TRBJ2-3; perhaps TRBD1 as D (8 bases). The V end lost 0 bases, the J end lost 4 bases, and 12 bases lay between the germline ends. CDR3 length equals 15 residues. Germline lookup yields CDR1 SGHNT and CDR2 YYREEE (reference sequence). CDR3 nucleotides: TGTGCCAGCAGCTTGGTACAGGGGGGGGCAGATACGCAGTATTTT. Translation: CASSLVQGGADTQYF.

The gene calls are TRBV19 and TRBJ1-5, with D possibly TRBD1 on 5 matching bases. Germline V CDR1 and CDR2: LNHDA, SQIVND (reference sequence). V was trimmed by 5 bases and J by 8 bases, leaving 16 bases between them. This CDR3 comprises 14 residues. Written as DNA, the CDR3 is TGTGCCAGTAGTGCATCGGGACTATTCGAGCCCCAGCATTTT. The encoded protein is CASSASGLFEPQHF.

The V call is TRBV25-1, the J call TRBJ2-1; D is perhaps TRBD1 (5 bases). There are 13 residues in the CDR3. V was trimmed by 6 bases and J by 6 bases, leaving 12 bases between them. Germline CDR1 reads MGHDK; CDR2 reads SYGVNS. The CDR3 nucleotides read TGTGCCAGCAGGCCGACAGCCCTCAATGAGCAGTTCTTC. The encoded protein is CASRPTALNEQFF.

CDR3 nucleotides: TGTGCCAGCAGCCAAGATTTGCGGGGCCTCTTAGACGTC. Translation: CASSQDLRGLLDV. This chain connects TRBV3-1 (or the pseudogene TRBV3-2) to TRBJ2-7; a weak D match, TRBD2 (6 bases). The CDR3 runs to 13 residues. CDR1 and CDR2 (germline): LGHDT, YNNKEL (reference sequence).

The chain has TRBV28 and TRBJ2-1; possible D gene TRBD1, 6 bases. With 8 bases removed from V and 0 bases from J, the gap between germline ends came to 17 bases. Per germline, CDR1 MDHEN and CDR2 SYDVKM. This CDR3 contains 16 residues. The CDR3 loop reads CASSNLRTVSYNEQFF. The DNA for the CDR3 is TGTGCCAGCTCCAACCTCAGGACAGTCTCCTACAATGAGCAGTTCTTC.